Presented here are 26 T cell receptor beta chains from one specimen sequenced in a study of cytomegalovirus exposure and HLA in healthy donors. The PCR had 60 Vbeta and 13 Jbeta primers. Libraries were prepared by immunoSEQ multiplex PCR; TCRdb keeps only in-frame clonotypes and omits some of them. Of some 200,000 clones listed, roughly 74% are singletons. The specimen sequenced was PBMCs. All receptors come from a woman younger than 45 in good health and CMV-seronegative.

This sequence joins TRBV19 and TRBJ1-4, with 11 positions matching TRBD1. CDR1 is LNHDA, CDR2 SQIVND, per germline (reference sequence). The length of the CDR3 is 15 residues. Trimming took 4 bases from V and 10 from J; bases not matched to a gene: 8. Written as DNA, the CDR3 is TGTGCCAGTAGTAGAGAAAGGACAGGGGGCGGAAAACTGTTTTTT. Its protein is CASSRERTGGGKLFF.

V usage is TRBV20-1 and J usage is TRBJ1-1, with no clear D. V lost 5 bases and J lost 10, with 14 bases in between. Germline lookup yields CDR1 DFQATT and CDR2 SNEGSKA (reference sequence). This CDR3 contains 11 residues. The CDR3 here is CSAEPTSGAFF. The CDR3 region has the DNA TGCAGTGCTGAACCTACCTCGGGAGCTTTCTTT.

The chain joins TRBV7-8 to TRBJ2-5, with D maybe TRBD1 (5 bases). Per germline, CDR1 SGHVS and CDR2 FQNEAQ. The CDR3 runs to 15 residues. The germline V and J ends were trimmed by 7 bases and 2 bases, with 17 bases remaining between them. In DNA, the CDR3 is TGTGCCAGCACCAAACTTGGGGCAGCTCAAGAGACCCAGTACTTC. It is translated as CASTKLGAAQETQYF.

The chain joins TRBV4-1 to TRBJ1-2, with TRBD1 matching over 8 bases. The germline CDR1 and CDR2 sequences are MGHRA and YSYEKL. The CDR3 spans 15 residues. Losses at the gene ends were 2 bases for V and 3 bases for J; bases not matched to a gene: 5. The CDR3 here is CASSQSRTGHYGYTF. CDR3 sequence (DNA): TGCGCCAGCAGCCAATCCAGGACAGGGCACTATGGCTACACCTTC.

The rearrangement uses TRBV6-1 and TRBJ1-4; 8 bases align to TRBD1. Germline CDR1 reads MNHNS; CDR2 reads SASEGT. The CDR3 runs to 17 residues. J was trimmed by 8 bases and V by 1 base; bases with no gene match: 12. CDR3: CASSEGVRGPSGEKLFF. CDR3 DNA sequence: TGTGCCAGCAGTGAAGGAGTCAGGGGGCCCTCGGGAGAAAAACTGTTTTTT.

The J gene is TRBJ2-1, the V gene TRBV5-1, with D possibly being TRBD2 (6 bases). V shed 5 bases and J shed 3 bases, with 18 bases lying between them. The CDR3 length is 16 residues. The germline CDR1 and CDR2 sequences are SGHRS and YFSETQ. Here the CDR3 DNA reads TGCGCCAGCAGGGGCGGGACCTCTGTACGCTACAATGAGCAGTTCTTC. Protein product: CASRGGTSVRYNEQFF.

The chain combines TRBV5-1 with TRBJ1-5; 9 positions agree with TRBD1. The trim removed 0 bases at V and 6 bases at J, leaving 7 bases unmatched. CDR1 and CDR2 from the germline V gene are SGHRS and YFSETQ. This CDR3 has 16 residues. For the CDR3, the DNA is TGCGCCAGCAGCTTGGTCCCGACAGGGGGTGGTCAGCCCCAGCATTTT. Its protein product is CASSLVPTGGGQPQHF. Combining the CDR3 with reference TRBV5-1 and TRBJ1-5 gives the whole variable domain KAGVTQTPRYLIKTRGQQVTLSCSPISGHRSVSWYQQTPGQGLQFLFEYFSETQRNKGNFPGRFSGRQFSNSRSEMNVSTLELGDSALYLCASSLVPTGGGQPQHFGDGTRLSIL.

The CDR3 spells CASRTRVATRTLIGAFF. The DNA of the CDR3 is TGTGCCAGCAGAACACGGGTGGCCACCCGAACACTGATCGGAGCTTTCTTT. The chain is built from TRBV7-3 and TRBJ1-1; no definite D call. Germline V gives CDR1 SGHTA, CDR2 FQGTGA. Trimming removed 6 bases from V and 10 bases from J, with 30 bases in between. This CDR3 has 17 amino acids.

A single count supports this clone. This same CDR3 is encoded by further DNA sequences in the sample. The V and J genes are TRBV11-2 and TRBJ2-7, with no clear D. The CDR3 consists of 12 residues. Germline V gives CDR1 SGHAT, CDR2 FQNNGV. V lost 4 bases and J lost 2, with 6 bases in between. The CDR3 DNA reads TGTGCCAGCAGCTATGGGCCCTACGAGCAGTACTTC. It is translated as CASSYGPYEQYF.

The V gene is TRBV5-6, the J gene TRBJ1-2, with D unclear. Between the trimmed V and J ends, which lost 5 bases and 8 bases, there was a span of 10 bases. The CDR3 has 11 amino acids. Germline values: CDR1 SGHDT, CDR2 YYEEEE. CDR3 sequence (DNA): TGTGCCAGCAGGCGACTCTTGGGCTACACCTTC. Translating it yields CASRRLLGYTF.

This clone was seen once. The rearrangement links TRBV29-1 to TRBJ1-1; D unclear. This CDR3 spans 13 amino acids. Germline assignment: CDR1 SQVTM and CDR2 ANQGSEA. Trimming shortened V by 2 bases and J by 3 bases, and 10 bases separated the two germline ends. The CDR3 region is CSVEKIGHTEAFF. The CDR3 DNA follows: TGCAGCGTTGAAAAGATTGGGCACACTGAAGCTTTCTTT.

V and J are TRBV9 and TRBJ1-2; D not certain. The CDR3 runs 13 residues. Germline V lookup: CDR1 SGDLS, CDR2 YYNGEE. V lost 2 bases and J lost 0, with 5 bases in between. The CDR3 DNA sequence: TGTGCCAGCAGCGTTGGCCCTAACTATGGCTACACCTTC. Its protein is CASSVGPNYGYTF.

The V gene is TRBV15, the J gene TRBJ2-5, with 7 nucleotides matching TRBD2. Judging by the DNA end, TRBJ2-7 fits better; the J call may be wrong. The germline CDR1 and CDR2 sequences are LNHNV and YYDKDF (reference sequence). The CDR3 sequence is 14 residues long. CDR3 protein: CATSRSGGGYEQYF. As DNA, the CDR3 is TGTGCCACCAGCAGGTCGGGAGGAGGCTACGAGCAGTACTTC.

The rearrangement links TRBV5-4 to TRBJ1-1, with a tentative D call TRBD1 (6 bases). V shed 6 bases and J shed 1 base, with 13 bases lying between them. Germline CDR1 reads SGHNT; CDR2 reads YYREEE (reference sequence). The CDR3 has 14 residues. CDR3 coding DNA: TGTGCCAGCAACCGGGGGGGGCAGAACACTGAAGCTTTCTTT. Protein product: CASNRGGQNTEAFF.

V usage is TRBV19 and J usage is TRBJ2-5, with unresolved D. Looked up from germline, CDR1 is LNHDA and CDR2 is SQIVND (reference sequence). V was shortened by 8 bases and J by 3 bases, with 16 bases between the two germline ends. CDR3 size: 14 residues. This CDR3 reads CASSVVIREETQYF. CDR3 DNA: TGTGCCAGTTCCGTGGTGATACGAGAAGAGACCCAGTACTTC.

This clone has just a few counts. V gene TRBV11-1 combines with J gene TRBJ2-7; TRBD1 matches at 7 bases. CDR1 is SGHAT, CDR2 FQDESV, per germline (reference sequence). This CDR3 has 17 residues. V was pared by 4 bases and J by 0 bases, with 12 bases of the junction left unmatched. The CDR3, as DNA: TGTGCCAGCAGCTCTCGGGGCCAGGGGGAGAGCTCCTACGAGCAGTACTTC. Amino acids: CASSSRGQGESSYEQYF.

V is TRBV11-2 and J is TRBJ2-7, with TRBD2 matching over 9 bases. Unmatched junction bases numbered 9, after V lost 2 bases and J lost 4 bases. CDR1 and CDR2 from the germline V gene are SGHAT and FQNNGV. There are 16 residues in the CDR3. The CDR3 nucleotides are TGTGCCAGCAGCTTACGGGGGGGCGGGAGGGAATACGAGCAGTACTTC. It yields the protein CASSLRGGGREYEQYF.

V and J are TRBV5-6 and TRBJ1-6, with 9 bases aligning to TRBD1. The V segment lost 1 base and the J segment 7 bases; nucleotides outside the gene matches: 3. The CDR3 extends over 15 amino acids. Per germline, CDR1 SGHDT and CDR2 YYEEEE. This CDR3 is CASSLPGTGNSPLHF. CDR3 DNA: TGTGCCAGCAGCTTGCCCGGGACAGGGAATTCACCCCTCCACTTT.

The chain employs TRBV28 and TRBJ2-7, with 7 bases lining up with TRBD2. Germline CDR1 and CDR2: MDHEN and SYDVKM. The trim removed 5 bases at V and 7 bases at J, leaving 17 bases unmatched. The CDR3 is 16 amino acids. Here the CDR3 reads CASSPSSGRGFWEQYF. In DNA, the CDR3 is TGTGCCAGCAGTCCTTCTAGCGGCCGCGGCTTCTGGGAGCAGTACTTC. Together with reference TRBV28 and TRBJ2-7, the CDR3 gives the full variable domain: DVKVTQSSRYLVKRTGEKVFLECVQDMDHENMFWYRQDPGLGLRLIYFSYDVKMKEKGDIPEGYSVSREKKERFSLILESASTNQTSMYLCASSPSSGRGFWEQYFGPGTRLTVT.

The rearrangement links TRBV7-2 to TRBJ2-7; 11 bases line up with TRBD2. The CDR3 consists of 16 residues. Trimming took 4 bases from V and 7 from J; bases not matched to a gene: 12. Germline CDR1 is SGHTA and CDR2 is FQGNSA. The CDR3 nucleotides are TGTGCCAGCAGCTCTCAGGCGACTAGCGGGGCTTGGGAGCAGTACTTC. As protein: CASSSQATSGAWEQYF.

The count of this clone is one. The rearrangement links TRBV5-4 to TRBJ2-5, with 10 nucleotides matching TRBD2. Losses at the gene ends were 0 bases for V and 4 bases for J; bases not matched to a gene: 9. CDR3 length: 17 amino acids. CDR1 is SGHNT, CDR2 YYREEE, per germline (reference sequence). This CDR3 reads CASSLGLKAGGRETQYF. In DNA, the CDR3 is TGTGCCAGCAGCTTGGGTTTAAAAGCGGGGGGGCGAGAGACCCAGTACTTC. The full variable domain, its missing parts supplied by reference TRBV5-4 and TRBJ2-5, is ETGVTQSPTHLIKTRGQQVTLRCSSQSGHNTVSWYQQALGQGPQFIFQYYREEENGRGNFPPRFSGLQFPNYSSELNVNALELDDSALYLCASSLGLKAGGRETQYFGPGTRLLVL.

The chain is built from TRBV2 and TRBJ2-5; TRBD2 matches 10 bases. CDR3 length: 15 amino acids. The germline CDR1 and CDR2 sequences are SNHLY and FYNNEI. Trimming cost V 5 bases and J 4 bases; bases outside gene matches: 7. CDR3 region: CASSWSGGARETQYF. The DNA of the CDR3 is TGTGCCAGCAGTTGGAGCGGGGGGGCCCGAGAGACCCAGTACTTC. Together with reference TRBV2 and TRBJ2-5, the CDR3 gives the full variable domain: EPEVTQTPSHQVTQMGQEVILRCVPISNHLYFYWYRQILGQKVEFLVSFYNNEISEKSEIFDDQFSVERPDGSNFTLKIRSTKLEDSAMYFCASSWSGGARETQYFGPGTRLLVL.

A few counts support this clone. The chain uses TRBV7-2 and TRBJ2-3; D may be TRBD2 (5 bases). CDR1 SGHTA and CDR2 FQGNSA come from the germline V gene. Trimming pared 3 bases from V and 0 bases from J, leaving 7 bases between. The CDR3 has 14 residues. The CDR3 DNA reads TGTGCCAGCAGCTTCGACTACAGCACAGATACGCAGTATTTT. It yields the protein CASSFDYSTDTQYF.

The rearrangement uses TRBV25-1 and TRBJ1-2, with D hard to call. Germline values: CDR1 MGHDK, CDR2 SYGVNS. The CDR3 extends over 12 amino acids. Deletions cut 3 bases from V and 8 bases from J, with 10 bases between. The CDR3, as DNA: TGTGCCAGCAGTGACCAGGTTCGCGGCTACACCTTC. Protein product: CASSDQVRGYTF.

The chain combines TRBV18 with TRBJ2-5, with TRBD1 matching over 7 bases. Trimming at V came to 1 base and at J to 5 bases, leaving 4 bases not matched to a gene. The germline CDR1 and CDR2 sequences are KGHSH and LQKENI. CDR3 length: 14 residues. The DNA of the CDR3 is TGTGCCAGCTCACCACAACTCAGGGGGGAGACCCAGTACTTC. Translation: CASSPQLRGETQYF.

The chain employs TRBV6-1 and TRBJ2-7; TRBD1 agrees at 8 bases. The germline V gene has CDR1 MNHNS and CDR2 SASEGT. This CDR3 has 12 residues. V lost 8 bases and J lost 2; bases outside the gene matches: 2. Here the CDR3 reads CASSDRAYEQYF. The CDR3 DNA reads TGTGCCAGCTCGGACAGGGCCTACGAGCAGTACTTC.